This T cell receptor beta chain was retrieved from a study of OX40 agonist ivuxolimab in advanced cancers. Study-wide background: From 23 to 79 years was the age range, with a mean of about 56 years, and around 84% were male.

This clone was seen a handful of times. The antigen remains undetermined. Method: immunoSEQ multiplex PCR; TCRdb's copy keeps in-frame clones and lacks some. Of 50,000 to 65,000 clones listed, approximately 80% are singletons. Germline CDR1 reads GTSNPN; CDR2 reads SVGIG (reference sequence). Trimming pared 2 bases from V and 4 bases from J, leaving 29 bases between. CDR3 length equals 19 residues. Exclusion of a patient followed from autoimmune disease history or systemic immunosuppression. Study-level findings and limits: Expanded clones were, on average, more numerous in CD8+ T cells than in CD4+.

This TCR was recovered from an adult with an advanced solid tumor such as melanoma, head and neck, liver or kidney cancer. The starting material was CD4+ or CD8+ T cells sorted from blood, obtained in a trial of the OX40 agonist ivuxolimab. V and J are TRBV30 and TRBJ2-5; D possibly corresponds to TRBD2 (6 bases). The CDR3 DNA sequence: TGTGCCTGGAGTTTCTTTCGTGGCCGGGGTGCGGGGAAAGGAGAGACCCAGTACTTC. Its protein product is CAWSFFRGRGAGKGETQYF.